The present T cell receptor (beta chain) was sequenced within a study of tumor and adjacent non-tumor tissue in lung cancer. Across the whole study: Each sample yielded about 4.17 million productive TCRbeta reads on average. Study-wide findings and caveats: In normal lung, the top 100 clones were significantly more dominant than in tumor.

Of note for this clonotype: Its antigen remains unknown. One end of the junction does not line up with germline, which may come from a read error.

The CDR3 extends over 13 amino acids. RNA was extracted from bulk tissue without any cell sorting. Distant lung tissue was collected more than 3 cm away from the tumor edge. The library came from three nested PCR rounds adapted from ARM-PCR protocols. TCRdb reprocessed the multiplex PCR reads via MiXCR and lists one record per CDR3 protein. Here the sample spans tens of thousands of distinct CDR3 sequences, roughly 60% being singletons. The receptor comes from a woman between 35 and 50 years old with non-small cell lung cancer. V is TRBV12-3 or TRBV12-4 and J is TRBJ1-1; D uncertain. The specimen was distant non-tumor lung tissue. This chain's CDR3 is CATQSNMVTEALF. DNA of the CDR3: TGTGCCACCCAGTCGAATATGGTCACTGAAGCTCTCTTT.